This entry concerns a single T cell receptor (beta chain). The data were produced by immunoSEQ multiplex PCR, yet TCRdb's version contains in-frame clones alone and is incomplete. Of 150,000 to 200,000 clones in the sample, around 89% were seen once. The record originates from a study of blood T cell repertoires in COVID-19. V dropped 7 bases and J dropped 4 bases, with 13 bases sitting between them. Germline assignment: CDR1 SNHLY and CDR2 FYNNEI. This CDR3 has 14 residues. The sequencing sample was made of PBMCs or T cells enriched from blood (not recorded which). This sequence joins TRBV2 and TRBJ2-2, with D possibly matching TRBD2 (6 bases). This TCR came from a woman aged 18-30 years who had recovered from COVID-19. CDR3: CASKLGLITGELFF. The CDR3 bases are TGTGCCAGCAAGCTCGGACTAATCACCGGGGAGCTGTTTTTT.